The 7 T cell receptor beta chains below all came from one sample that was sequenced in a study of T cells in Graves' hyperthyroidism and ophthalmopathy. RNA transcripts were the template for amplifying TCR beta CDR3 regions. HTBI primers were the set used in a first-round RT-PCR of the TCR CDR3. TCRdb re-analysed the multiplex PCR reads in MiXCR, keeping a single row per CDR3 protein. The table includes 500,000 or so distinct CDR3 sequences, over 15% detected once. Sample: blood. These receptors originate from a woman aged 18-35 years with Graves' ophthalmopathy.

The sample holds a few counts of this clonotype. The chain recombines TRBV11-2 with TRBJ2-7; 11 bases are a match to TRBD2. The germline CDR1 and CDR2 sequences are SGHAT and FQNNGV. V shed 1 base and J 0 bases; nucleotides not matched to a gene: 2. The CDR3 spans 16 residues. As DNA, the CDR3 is TGTGCCAGCAGCTTAGTTCTAGCGGGAGGCTCCTACGAGCAGTACTTC. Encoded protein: CASSLVLAGGSYEQYF.

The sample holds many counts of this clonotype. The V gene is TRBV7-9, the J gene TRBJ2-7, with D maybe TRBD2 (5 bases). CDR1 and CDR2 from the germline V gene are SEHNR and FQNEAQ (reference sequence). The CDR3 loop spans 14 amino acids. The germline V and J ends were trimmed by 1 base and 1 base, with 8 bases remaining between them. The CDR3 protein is CASSLGSESYEQYF. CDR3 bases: TGTGCCAGCAGCTTAGGTAGCGAATCCTACGAGCAGTACTTC. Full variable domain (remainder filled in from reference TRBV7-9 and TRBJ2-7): DTGVSQNPRHKITKRGQNVTFRCDPISEHNRLYWYRQTLGQGPEFLTYFQNEAQLEKSRLLSDRFSAERPKGSFSTLEIQRTEQGDSAMYLCASSLGSESYEQYFGPGTRLTVT.

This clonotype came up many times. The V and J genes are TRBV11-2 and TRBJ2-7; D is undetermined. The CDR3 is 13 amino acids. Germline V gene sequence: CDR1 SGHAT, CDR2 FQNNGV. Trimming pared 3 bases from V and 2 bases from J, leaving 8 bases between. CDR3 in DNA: TGTGCCAGCAGCTTGGCGATGACCTACGAGCAGTACTTC. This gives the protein CASSLAMTYEQYF.

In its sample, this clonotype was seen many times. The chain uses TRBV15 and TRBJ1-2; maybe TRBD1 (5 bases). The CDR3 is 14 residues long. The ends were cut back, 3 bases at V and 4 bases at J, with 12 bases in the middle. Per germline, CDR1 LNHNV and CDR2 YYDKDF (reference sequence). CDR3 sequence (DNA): TGTGCCACCAGCAGGCGGGACCTGAGCTATGGCTACACCTTC. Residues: CATSRRDLSYGYTF.

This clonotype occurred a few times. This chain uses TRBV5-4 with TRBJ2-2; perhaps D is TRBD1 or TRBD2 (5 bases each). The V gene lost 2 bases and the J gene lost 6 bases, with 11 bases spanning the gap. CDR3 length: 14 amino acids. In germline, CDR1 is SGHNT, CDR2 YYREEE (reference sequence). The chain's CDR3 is CASSFVGVPGELFF. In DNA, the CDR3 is TGTGCCAGCAGCTTCGTGGGGGTTCCCGGGGAGCTGTTTTTT.

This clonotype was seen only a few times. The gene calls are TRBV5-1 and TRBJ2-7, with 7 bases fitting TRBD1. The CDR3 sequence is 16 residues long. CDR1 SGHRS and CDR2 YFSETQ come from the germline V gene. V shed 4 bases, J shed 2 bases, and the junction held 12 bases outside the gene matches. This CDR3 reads CASSQPRDRVAYEQYF. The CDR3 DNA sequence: TGCGCCAGCAGCCAACCACGAGACAGGGTAGCCTACGAGCAGTACTTC.

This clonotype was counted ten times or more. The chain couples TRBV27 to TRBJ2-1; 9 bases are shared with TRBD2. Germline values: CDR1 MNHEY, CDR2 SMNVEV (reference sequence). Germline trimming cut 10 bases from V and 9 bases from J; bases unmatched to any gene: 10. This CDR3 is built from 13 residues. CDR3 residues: CATNIAGAGEQFF. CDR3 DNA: TGTGCCACCAATATAGCGGGAGCGGGTGAGCAGTTCTTC.